The entry that follows covers one TCR beta chain sequence. Libraries were prepared by immunoSEQ multiplex PCR; TCRdb keeps only in-frame clonotypes and omits some of them. The table includes about 190,000 clones, about 83% detected once. The data derive from a study of blood T cell repertoires in COVID-19. The germline gives CDR1 LNHNV, CDR2 YYDKDF (reference sequence). This CDR3 region has 15 residues. V was cut by 0 bases and J by 2 bases, with 10 bases left in between. The clonotype was recovered from a woman in her 70s with COVID-19, enrolled during active disease. The gene calls are TRBV15 and TRBJ2-5, with a tentative D call TRBD2 (6 bases). The sequencing input was peripheral blood. Here the CDR3 DNA reads TGTGCCACCAGCAGAGATCAGGGACTTCAAGAGACCCAGTACTTC. This encodes CATSRDQGLQETQYF.